The 17 T cell receptor beta chains given below trace back to one sample, sequenced in a study of cytomegalovirus exposure and HLA in healthy donors. The PCR used 60 Vbeta and 13 Jbeta primers. Data came from immunoSEQ multiplex PCR; TCRdb stores just in-frame clones and leaves some out. The table records fewer than 150,000 clones, over 75% of them present only once. The sequencing input was PBMCs. These receptors all come from a man in his thirties or forties in good health.

In this sample, this clone turned up a few times. This chain uses TRBV19 with TRBJ2-3, with D possibly TRBD2 on 5 matching bases. The germline CDR1 and CDR2 sequences are LNHDA and SQIVND (reference sequence). The V end lost 5 bases, the J end lost 2 bases, and 14 bases lay between the germline ends. The CDR3 loop spans 15 amino acids. DNA of the CDR3: TGTGCCAGTAGTCCCCTACCGGGGAACACAGATACGCAGTATTTT. The encoded protein is CASSPLPGNTDTQYF. Using reference TRBV19 and TRBJ2-3 for the parts outside the CDR3, the full variable domain is DGGITQSPKYLFRKEGQNVTLSCEQNLNHDAMYWYRQDPGQGLRLIYYSQIVNDFQKGDIAEGYSVSREKKESFPLTVTSAQKNPTAFYLCASSPLPGNTDTQYFGPGTRLTVL.

J is TRBJ2-3 and V is TRBV28, with D possibly matching TRBD1 (6 bases). The germline V gene has CDR1 MDHEN and CDR2 SYDVKM. The CDR3 runs 17 residues. Trimming took off 2 bases at V and 1 base at J, with 16 bases between the two ends. The CDR3 sequence is CASSLLPRGFGTDTQYF. The DNA of the CDR3 is TGTGCCAGCAGTTTACTCCCGAGGGGGTTCGGCACAGATACGCAGTATTTT.

The rearrangement joins TRBV5-8 to TRBJ1-4; no reliable D call. This CDR3 has 16 residues. Germline CDR1 reads SGHTS; CDR2 reads YDEGEE. Trimming removed 4 bases from V and 5 bases from J, with 18 bases in between. The CDR3 DNA follows: TGTGCCAGCAGCCCCGGTACCGGGGTTTCCAATGAAAAACTGTTTTTT. This sequence encodes CASSPGTGVSNEKLFF.

CDR3 DNA sequence: TGTGCCTGGACCAACGGGGAATTGGGCCAAGCTTTCTTT. It translates to CAWTNGELGQAFF. The chain has TRBV30 and TRBJ1-1; D remains unclear. This CDR3 region has 13 residues. Looked up from germline, CDR1 is GTSNPN and CDR2 is SVGIG (reference sequence). Trimming cost V 4 bases and J 9 bases, with 18 bases left between them. Together with reference TRBV30 and TRBJ1-1, the CDR3 gives the full variable domain: SQTIHQWPATLVQPVGSPLSLECTVEGTSNPNLYWYRQAAGRGLQLLFYSVGIGQISSEVPQNLSASRPQDRQFILSSKKLLLSDSGFYLCAWTNGELGQAFFGQGTRLTVV.

V usage is TRBV11-1 and J usage is TRBJ1-3; no definite D call. V lost 3 bases and J 0 bases, leaving 15 bases between the germline ends. The CDR3 extends over 17 amino acids. Germline CDR1 reads SGHAT; CDR2 reads FQDESV (reference sequence). The CDR3 region is CASSFVFGEVSGNTIYF. In nucleotides, the CDR3 is TGTGCCAGCAGCTTCGTCTTCGGGGAAGTCTCTGGAAACACCATATATTTT.

Only one count was recorded for this clone. The J gene is TRBJ1-5, the V gene TRBV7-8, with D maybe TRBD1 (6 bases). The CDR3 loop spans 15 amino acids. Germline V gene data show CDR1 as SGHVS and CDR2 as FQNEAQ. V was cut by 1 base and J by 0 bases, with 7 bases left in between. The CDR3: CASSLGQDSNQPQHF. The CDR3 region has the DNA TGTGCCAGCAGCTTAGGACAGGATAGCAATCAGCCCCAGCATTTT.

This clone occurred a few times. The J gene is TRBJ1-5, the V gene TRBV28; D uncertain. The CDR3 covers 16 residues. CDR1 is MDHEN and CDR2 is SYDVKM in the germline V gene. V was shortened by 2 bases and J by 1 base, with 12 bases between the two germline ends. CDR3 residues: CASSLHPAGSNQPQHF. The CDR3 nucleotides are TGTGCCAGCAGTTTACATCCGGCCGGGAGCAATCAGCCCCAGCATTTT.

The chain carries TRBV27 and TRBJ2-1; perhaps TRBD2 as D (5 bases). V lost 1 base, J lost 0 bases, and 10 bases lay in between. Looked up from germline, CDR1 is MNHEY and CDR2 is SMNVEV (reference sequence). There are 16 residues in the CDR3. CDR3 sequence reads: CASSLYASFSYNEQFF. DNA of the CDR3: TGTGCCAGCAGTTTATACGCTAGCTTCTCCTACAATGAGCAGTTCTTC.

The chain joins TRBV4-1 to TRBJ1-5; tentatively, D is TRBD1 (6 bases). V shed 0 bases and J shed 7 bases, with 10 bases lying between them. The CDR3 is 14 amino acids. Germline V gene sequence: CDR1 MGHRA, CDR2 YSYEKL. The CDR3 nucleotides read TGCGCCAGCAGCCAAGAACGGGACAACCAGCCCCAGCATTTT. This encodes CASSQERDNQPQHF.

CDR3 loop: CASSWPGTYEQYF. For the CDR3, the DNA is TGTGCCAGCAGTTGGCCGGGGACCTACGAGCAGTACTTC. V is TRBV6-6 and J is TRBJ2-7; D may be TRBD2 (5 bases). Trimming shortened V by 4 bases and J by 2 bases, and 9 bases separated the two germline ends. The CDR3 is 13 amino acids. Germline V CDR1 and CDR2: MNHNY, SVGAGI (reference sequence).

The chain couples TRBV18 to TRBJ2-1; 9 nucleotides agree with TRBD2. This CDR3 is 19 amino acids long. After removal of 0 bases from V and 0 bases from J, the junction contained 9 bases not matched to a gene. In germline, CDR1 is KGHSH, CDR2 LQKENI. CDR3 DNA sequence: TGTGCCAGCTCACCACCGGGTAGCGGGAGACGGAACTCCTACAATGAGCAGTTCTTC. This sequence encodes CASSPPGSGRRNSYNEQFF.

The rearrangement uses TRBV5-4 and TRBJ2-1, with 8 bases aligning to TRBD2. This CDR3 spans 14 amino acids. CDR1 is SGHNT and CDR2 is YYREEE in the germline V gene (reference sequence). The V segment lost 4 bases and the J segment 7 bases; nucleotides outside the gene matches: 7. The CDR3 DNA reads TGTGCCAGCAGCGTGTACGGGGGGGGAAATGAGCAGTTCTTC. Its translation: CASSVYGGGNEQFF. Complete variable domain (other parts from reference TRBV5-4 and TRBJ2-1): ETGVTQSPTHLIKTRGQQVTLRCSSQSGHNTVSWYQQALGQGPQFIFQYYREEENGRGNFPPRFSGLQFPNYSSELNVNALELDDSALYLCASSVYGGGNEQFFGPGTRLTVL.

The chain uses TRBV7-9 and TRBJ1-4, with 7 positions matching TRBD1. Trimming took 2 bases from V and 5 from J; bases not matched to a gene: 14. Germline V gene data show CDR1 as SEHNR and CDR2 as FQNEAQ (reference sequence). This CDR3 region has 18 residues. In nucleotides, the CDR3 is TGTGCCAGCAGCTTACGGGTCCGTCGTTTACAGGGGAATGAAAAACTGTTTTTT. It encodes CASSLRVRRLQGNEKLFF.

This chain joins TRBV18 and TRBJ2-1, with a possible D match to TRBD1 (6 bases). The CDR3 totals 17 residues. Deletions cut 5 bases from V and 0 bases from J, with 17 bases between. Germline CDR1 reads KGHSH; CDR2 reads LQKENI. CDR3 sequence reads: CASSSQVTGSSYNEQFF. Written as DNA, the CDR3 is TGTGCCAGCTCATCCCAGGTTACAGGGAGCTCCTACAATGAGCAGTTCTTC. Full variable domain (outside the CDR3, taken from reference TRBV18 and TRBJ2-1): NAGVMQNPRHLVRRRGQEARLRCSPMKGHSHVYWYRQLPEEGLKFMVYLQKENIIDESGMPKERFSAEFPKEGPSILRIQQVVRGDSAAYFCASSSQVTGSSYNEQFFGPGTRLTVL.

This clone was picked up one time. The genes are TRBV10-3 and TRBJ1-1; the D gene is possibly TRBD1 (6 bases). This CDR3 has 13 residues. Germline V gene data show CDR1 as ENHRY and CDR2 as SYGVKD. V gave up 7 bases and J gave up 6 bases, with 15 bases separating them. DNA for the CDR3: TGTGCCATCACCATGGGACATTACTCTGAAGCTTTCTTT. Amino acid sequence: CAITMGHYSEAFF.

This chain uses TRBV27 with TRBJ1-2; 7 bases align to TRBD1. The germline V gene has CDR1 MNHEY and CDR2 SMNVEV (reference sequence). The CDR3 has 13 amino acids. Germline trimming cut 5 bases from V and 7 bases from J; bases unmatched to any gene: 7. The DNA for the CDR3 is TGTGCCAGCAGTCCGGGACAGCGGAGTGGCTACACCTTC. Protein sequence: CASSPGQRSGYTF.

This chain uses TRBV6-6 with TRBJ2-1; no clear D gene. The CDR3 is 13 residues long. The V and J ends lost 0 bases and 8 bases respectively, with 8 bases between them. Per the germline V gene, CDR1 is MNHNY and CDR2 is SVGAGI (reference sequence). CDR3 region: CASSYSSVDEQFF. The DNA for the CDR3 is TGTGCCAGCAGTTACTCGAGTGTGGATGAGCAGTTCTTC.